Shown below are 25 T cell receptor beta chains from a single sample sequenced in a study of beta chain features in type 1 diabetes. Antigens of these TCRs are unknown. Notes on the study in general: Moderately but significantly shorter TCRB CDR3s were found in Type 1 diabetes patients in all four CD4+ subsets.

The study reverse transcribed the entire isolated RNA, so it sequenced expressed TCRB transcripts. Here immunoSEQ multiplex PCR was the method, and the copy in TCRdb shows in-frame clones only, minus some. Among approximately 170,000 clones listed, around 8% were seen once. Sequenced input: central memory CD4+ T cells from blood. Receptors were obtained from a woman in her thirties or forties with type 1 diabetes.

CDR3 bases: TGCGCCAGCAGCCAACTGGGGAGGGTCGGTGAGCAGTTCTTC. Encoded protein: CASSQLGRVGEQFF. V gene TRBV4-3 combines with J gene TRBJ2-1; 7 bases match TRBD2. Germline V gene sequence: CDR1 LGHNA, CDR2 YSLEER. CDR3 length: 14 amino acids. Trimming removed 2 bases from V and 9 bases from J; junction bases left unmatched: 7.

The V and J genes are TRBV9 and TRBJ2-1; the match to TRBD2 covers 7 bases. With 0 bases clipped from V and 8 bases from J, the junction kept 5 bases outside the gene matches. The germline V gene encodes CDR1 SGDLS and CDR2 YYNGEE. The CDR3 contains 14 residues. The CDR3 DNA follows: TGTGCCAGCAGCGTAGGGGCGGGGGACCATGAGCAGTTCTTC. This sequence encodes CASSVGAGDHEQFF.

This clone came up many times. V gene TRBV28 combines with J gene TRBJ1-1; no firm D call. The CDR3 loop spans 12 amino acids. Germline V gene data show CDR1 as MDHEN and CDR2 as SYDVKM. V lost 3 bases and J 10 bases, leaving 12 bases between the germline ends. The CDR3 spells CASSLRLEGAFF. CDR3 bases: TGTGCCAGCAGTTTGCGACTGGAAGGAGCTTTCTTT. Complete variable domain (other parts from reference TRBV28 and TRBJ1-1): DVKVTQSSRYLVKRTGEKVFLECVQDMDHENMFWYRQDPGLGLRLIYFSYDVKMKEKGDIPEGYSVSREKKERFSLILESASTNQTSMYLCASSLRLEGAFFGQGTRLTVV.

Written as DNA, the CDR3 is TGTGCCAGCAGTTTCTCCAACTATAACACCGGGGAGCTGTTTTTT. Its protein is CASSFSNYNTGELFF. The genes are TRBV28 and TRBJ2-2; the D is unclear. V lost 3 bases and J lost 2, with 10 bases in between. CDR1 and CDR2 from the germline V gene are MDHEN and SYDVKM. This CDR3 has 15 amino acids.

The V gene is TRBV7-2, the J gene TRBJ1-2, with TRBD1 identical over 8 bases. The CDR3 has 14 residues. The V gene's germline CDR1 is SGHTA and CDR2 FQGNSA. The V gene end was trimmed by 6 bases and the J gene end by 4 bases; junction bases not matched to a gene: 7. CDR3 protein: CASSQDRVGYGYTF. CDR3 nucleotide sequence: TGTGCCAGCAGTCAGGACAGGGTAGGCTATGGCTACACCTTC.

The chain employs TRBV20-1 and TRBJ1-1, with D possibly being TRBD1 (5 bases). This CDR3 comprises 11 residues. CDR1 and CDR2 from the germline V gene are DFQATT and SNEGSKA (reference sequence). Trimming left V 5 bases short and J 5 bases short, with 9 bases between. In nucleotides, the CDR3 is TGCAGTGCTGCCGGACAAACTGAAGCTTTCTTT. This gives the protein CSAAGQTEAFF.

This clone has more than one count but fewer than ten. The V and J genes are TRBV7-9 and TRBJ1-1, with unresolved D. The CDR3 length is 14 residues. Trimming left V 3 bases short and J 5 bases short, with 13 bases between. The germline gives CDR1 SEHNR, CDR2 FQNEAQ (reference sequence). The CDR3 DNA is TGTGCCAGCAGCTTCGGCGGAGGTAGGACTGAAGCTTTCTTT. It codes for CASSFGGGRTEAFF. The variable domain in full, completed from reference TRBV7-9 and TRBJ1-1, reads DTGVSQNPRHKITKRGQNVTFRCDPISEHNRLYWYRQTLGQGPEFLTYFQNEAQLEKSRLLSDRFSAERPKGSFSTLEIQRTEQGDSAMYLCASSFGGGRTEAFFGQGTRLTVV.

The gene calls are TRBV7-2 and TRBJ1-1; tentatively, D is TRBD1 (6 bases). The germline CDR1 and CDR2 sequences are SGHTA and FQGNSA. Deletions cut 3 bases from V and 4 bases from J, with 18 bases between. This CDR3 is 16 amino acids long. This CDR3 is CASSLGHPLLGTEAFF. The CDR3 nucleotides are TGTGCCAGCAGCTTGGGACATCCCCTACTCGGCACTGAAGCTTTCTTT.

The chain carries TRBV7-9 and TRBJ1-1; the D gene is possibly TRBD1 (5 bases). Trimming shortened V by 5 bases and J by 7 bases, and 14 bases separated the two germline ends. Germline CDR1 reads SEHNR; CDR2 reads FQNEAQ (reference sequence). The CDR3 sequence is 13 residues long. The CDR3 here is CASSGTSGGEAFF. The CDR3 DNA follows: TGTGCCAGCAGCGGAACCTCGGGGGGTGAAGCTTTCTTT.

The sample holds a few counts of this clone. This chain connects TRBV18 to TRBJ1-1; TRBD1 agrees at 7 bases. The junction had 10 bases not matched to a gene; V was cut back by 2 bases and J by 1 base. The CDR3 spans 17 residues. CDR1 is KGHSH, CDR2 LQKENI, per germline. The CDR3 nucleotides are TGTGCCAGCTCACCAAGGCTCGCTAGGACAGGGAACACTGAAGCTTTCTTT. Translated: CASSPRLARTGNTEAFF. Filled out from reference TRBV18 and TRBJ1-1, the complete variable domain reads NAGVMQNPRHLVRRRGQEARLRCSPMKGHSHVYWYRQLPEEGLKFMVYLQKENIIDESGMPKERFSAEFPKEGPSILRIQQVVRGDSAAYFCASSPRLARTGNTEAFFGQGTRLTVV.

V is TRBV7-9 and J is TRBJ2-7, with unresolved D. Germline values: CDR1 SEHNR, CDR2 FQNEAQ (reference sequence). The CDR3 is 12 amino acids. V was trimmed by 4 bases and J by 3 bases, leaving 7 bases between them. Written as DNA, the CDR3 is TGTGCCAGCAGCTACGTAGACTACGAGCAGTACTTC. Its protein product is CASSYVDYEQYF.

This clone was seen a handful of times. The V call is TRBV5-1, the J call TRBJ2-7; 7 bases align to TRBD1. Germline values: CDR1 SGHRS, CDR2 YFSETQ. Trimming cost V 2 bases and J 2 bases; bases outside gene matches: 4. There are 14 residues in the CDR3. This CDR3 is CASSFSQGPYEQYF. The CDR3 DNA reads as TGCGCCAGCAGCTTTTCACAGGGGCCCTACGAGCAGTACTTC.

This clone has a count of ten or more. The chain joins TRBV18 to TRBJ1-1; D remains unclear. CDR1 is KGHSH, CDR2 LQKENI, per germline. There are 11 residues in the CDR3. Trimming took 3 bases from V and 5 from J, leaving 4 bases between them. CDR3 coding DNA: TGTGCCAGCTCACCCGTAACTGAAGCTTTCTTT. This encodes CASSPVTEAFF.

There are a few counts of this clone. The chain has TRBV4-2 and TRBJ2-7; TRBD1 agrees at 9 bases. V lost 4 bases and J lost 5; bases outside the gene matches: 9. Germline V gives CDR1 LGHNA, CDR2 YNFKEQ. The CDR3 consists of 15 residues. The CDR3 loop is CASSPGQGRRDEQYF. CDR3 bases: TGTGCCAGCAGCCCGGGACAGGGAAGGCGGGACGAGCAGTACTTC.

This clone was observed a handful of times. V usage is TRBV19 and J usage is TRBJ1-5; TRBD1 agrees at 7 bases. The CDR3 spans 15 residues. The V and J ends lost 6 bases and 7 bases, in that order; junction bases with no gene match: 12. Germline V gene lookup returns CDR1 LNHDA and CDR2 SQIVND (reference sequence). CDR3 nucleotides: TGTGCCAGTAGCTATGACAGGGAGGCAGGACAGCCCCAGCATTTT. This sequence encodes CASSYDREAGQPQHF.

The chain carries TRBV6-6 and TRBJ2-7; D is possibly TRBD1 (6 bases). V lost 8 bases to trimming and J lost 3 bases, with 17 bases between them. CDR1 is MNHNY, CDR2 SVGAGI, per germline (reference sequence). The CDR3 runs to 14 residues. This chain's CDR3 is CASGFQGNDYEQYF. In DNA, the CDR3 is TGTGCCAGCGGTTTCCAGGGGAATGACTACGAGCAGTACTTC.

The V and J genes are TRBV9 and TRBJ1-2; D not resolved. CDR3 size: 14 residues. Germline loops: CDR1 SGDLS, CDR2 YYNGEE. V dropped 0 bases and J dropped 6 bases, with 12 bases sitting between them. DNA of the CDR3: TGTGCCAGCAGCGTAGATAGGGAGTGGAATGGCTACACCTTC. Protein product: CASSVDREWNGYTF.

The rearrangement uses TRBV28 and TRBJ1-2; weak D call: TRBD1 (6 bases). This CDR3 contains 15 residues. V shed 2 bases and J shed 4 bases, with 14 bases lying between them. Per germline, CDR1 MDHEN and CDR2 SYDVKM. In DNA, the CDR3 is TGTGCCAGCAGTTTAGCGCATCAGGGGAGCTATGGCTACACCTTC. Translated, it gives CASSLAHQGSYGYTF.

The chain employs TRBV25-1 and TRBJ2-1; weak D call: TRBD2 (6 bases). Trimming removed 0 bases from V and 9 bases from J, with 18 bases in between. Germline CDR1 is MGHDK and CDR2 is SYGVNS. This CDR3 is built from 16 residues. The CDR3 sequence: CASSEYGSSTSGEQFF. In DNA form, the CDR3 reads TGTGCCAGCAGTGAATACGGGAGCAGCACGAGTGGTGAGCAGTTCTTC.

This clone was seen a few times. V gene TRBV7-2 combines with J gene TRBJ1-5; 11 bases align to TRBD1. The CDR3 loop spans 16 amino acids. J was trimmed by 2 bases and V by 4 bases; bases with no gene match: 4. Germline CDR1 SGHTA, CDR2 FQGNSA. CDR3 DNA: TGTGCCAGCAGCTCCGGGACAGGGGGAGGCAATCAGCCCCAGCATTTT. Translation: CASSSGTGGGNQPQHF.

This clone has more than one count but fewer than ten. The chain combines TRBV5-1 with TRBJ1-5, with D possibly TRBD1 on 6 matching bases. Germline V gene lookup returns CDR1 SGHRS and CDR2 YFSETQ. The CDR3 covers 15 residues. V gave up 5 bases and J gave up 6 bases, with 18 bases separating them. CDR3 sequence: CASSPQGPGSQPQHF. The CDR3 coding sequence is TGCGCCAGCAGTCCTCAGGGGCCGGGTAGTCAGCCCCAGCATTTT.

The chain uses TRBV9 and TRBJ2-5, with 10 bases aligning to TRBD1. Germline V gives CDR1 SGDLS, CDR2 YYNGEE. This CDR3 is built from 14 residues. Trimming removed 5 bases from V and 3 bases from J; junction bases left unmatched: 4. In DNA form, the CDR3 reads TGTGCCAGCAGTGCCGGGACAGGGGAAGAGACCCAGTACTTC. As protein: CASSAGTGEETQYF.

This chain links TRBV4-3 with TRBJ2-3; TRBD2 matches 16 bases. The CDR3 has 22 amino acids. CDR1 LGHNA and CDR2 YSLEER come from the germline V gene. The V and J ends lost 4 bases and 4 bases, in that order; junction bases with no gene match: 20. The CDR3 DNA is TGCGCCAGCAGCCGAAAAGATCCCATCGGGACTAGCGGGGGGGCCGGCGCAGATACGCAGTATTTT. It encodes CASSRKDPIGTSGGAGADTQYF.

This clone showed up just a few times. The chain employs TRBV19 and TRBJ1-2; TRBD1 matches 10 bases. In germline, CDR1 is LNHDA, CDR2 SQIVND (reference sequence). J lost 0 bases, V lost 7 bases, and 5 bases had no gene match. This CDR3 region has 15 residues. The DNA for the CDR3 is TGTGCCAGTAAGACAGGGGGCTCCACTAACTATGGCTACACCTTC. Its translation: CASKTGGSTNYGYTF.

The J gene is TRBJ1-5, the V gene TRBV19; TRBD1 matches 7 bases. CDR3 length: 15 residues. Losses at the gene ends were 5 bases for V and 5 bases for J; bases not matched to a gene: 9. Germline V gene sequence: CDR1 LNHDA, CDR2 SQIVND (reference sequence). Here the CDR3 DNA reads TGTGCCAGTAGTTCAAACCGGGACAGTCATCAGCCCCAGCATTTT. This encodes CASSSNRDSHQPQHF.